This T cell receptor beta chain is from a study of blood T cells in healthy people across ages. Study-level points and caveats: A roughly linear fall in TCR beta diversity per million T cells was seen with increasing age.

The length of the CDR3 is 15 residues. Germline V gene data show CDR1 as MDHEN and CDR2 as SYDVKM. The V gene end was trimmed by 6 bases and the J gene end by 8 bases; junction bases not matched to a gene: 9. A sample-barcoded 5' primer and a J-beta primer mix were used in a second PCR of about 7 to 12 cycles. TCRdb re-called the 5' RACE reads with MiXCR, one entry per CDR3 protein. The repertoire includes about 1.8 million distinct CDR3 sequences, 49% of them detected once, and roughly 2.1% sits in the top ten. As for this clonotype: The target antigen is unknown.

Sequenced input: blood. This receptor was identified in a woman aged 35 to 49 in good health. This rearrangement joins TRBV28 to TRBJ1-6, with 8 nucleotides matching TRBD1. The DNA of the CDR3 is TGTGCCAGCAGGCTAGCAGGGGGCTGGCATTCACCCCTCCACTTT. Amino acid sequence: CASRLAGGWHSPLHF.